The rows below give T cell receptor beta chains drawn from one sample of a study of technical replicates of blood from a handful of donors. Sequencing used immunoSEQ multiplex PCR; TCRdb keeps in-frame clones, though not all of them. The table lists some 60,000 clones, approximately 94% of them singletons. The sequencing input was PBMCs. The receptor source for this set is a human donor in good health. Some clones in this sample may be carry-over from other donors' samples. CDR3s include the opening cysteine and the closing phenylalanine or tryptophan. D genes are given only for firm matches. Clone size is given for some rows only: seen once, a few or many times, or a class if the clone is expanded.

d_call j_call clone_size v_call cdr3_aa cdr3_nt
TRBD2 TRBJ2-7 . TRBV7-2 CASSFSGGYEQYF TGTGCCAGCAGCTTTAGCGGGGGTTACGAGCAGTACTTC
TRBD1 TRBJ1-6 . TRBV30 CAWRGQGVSPLHF TGTGCCTGGAGGGGACAGGGGGTCTCACCCCTCCACTTT
. TRBJ2-3 . TRBV20-1 CSARSTDTQYF TGCAGTGCTAGGTCGACAGATACGCAGTATTTT
TRBD1 TRBJ1-1 . TRBV29-1 CSVERDRGNTEAFF TGCAGCGTTGAACGGGACAGGGGGAACACTGAAGCTTTCTTT
. TRBJ2-7 . TRBV18 CASSMASYEQYF TGTGCCAGCTCCATGGCATCCTACGAGCAGTACTTC
. TRBJ2-7 few TRBV30 CAWSVGTFPYEQYF TGTGCCTGGAGTGTCGGGACTTTCCCCTACGAGCAGTACTTC
. TRBJ2-7 . TRBV5-1 CASSLEQGIGEQYF TGCGCCAGCAGCTTGGAACAGGGTATAGGCGAGCAGTACTTC
TRBD2 TRBJ2-7 . TRBV5-4 CASSEPGLAYEQYF TGTGCCAGCAGCGAACCGGGACTAGCATACGAGCAGTACTTC
TRBD1 TRBJ2-2 . TRBV6-1 CASSGGTGFGNTGELFF TGTGCCAGCAGTGGGGGGACAGGGTTCGGGAACACCGGGGAGCTGTTTTTT
. TRBJ1-2 . TRBV7-2 CASSLEVTASGYTF TGTGCCAGCAGCTTAGAGGTGACAGCCAGCGGCTACACCTTC
. TRBJ1-1 . TRBV7-2 CASSQGRHVSGTEAFF TGTGCCAGCAGCCAAGGCCGACATGTAAGTGGAACTGAAGCTTTCTTT
TRBD1 TRBJ2-6 . TRBV9 CASSGYRGRTGANVLTF TGTGCCAGCAGCGGCTACAGGGGAAGGACTGGGGCCAACGTCCTGACTTTC
TRBD1 TRBJ1-2 once TRBV10-3 CATEGGPDYGYTF TGTGCCACCGAAGGGGGCCCCGACTATGGCTACACCTTC
TRBD1 TRBJ1-2 . TRBV29-1 CSAIATGIYGYTF TGCAGCGCCATAGCGACAGGGATTTATGGCTACACCTTC
. TRBJ2-1 . TRBV4-3 CASSQDYRQGYNEQFF TGCGCCAGCAGCCAAGATTACCGCCAGGGCTACAATGAGCAGTTCTTC
. TRBJ2-1 . TRBV6-6 CASSSPSSYNEQFF TGTGCCAGCAGTTCCCCTAGCTCCTACAATGAGCAGTTCTTC
. TRBJ2-5 . TRBV5-1 CASSTGHHQETQYF TGCGCCAGCAGCACGGGACATCACCAAGAGACCCAGTACTTC
TRBD2 TRBJ2-3 . TRBV5-1 CASSLAASGGVLTDTQYF TGCGCCAGCAGCTTGGCCGCTAGCGGGGGGGTCCTCACAGATACGCAGTATTTT
TRBD2 TRBJ2-1 . TRBV9 CASSAHNSGGVNEQFF TGTGCCAGCAGCGCCCACAATAGCGGGGGTGTTAATGAGCAGTTCTTC
TRBD2 TRBJ2-2 . TRBV7-7 CASSTGTSGELFF TGTGCCAGCAGCACAGGGACTAGCGGGGAGCTGTTTTTT
TRBD2 TRBJ2-5 . TRBV13 CASRFSGLAGGPSVETQYF TGTGCCAGCAGGTTCTCGGGACTAGCGGGGGGGCCGAGTGTAGAGACCCAGTACTTC
TRBD2 TRBJ2-1 . TRBV25-1 CASSVRGLAGGEQFF TGTGCCAGCAGTGTGAGGGGGCTAGCGGGGGGAGAGCAGTTCTTC
. TRBJ1-1 . TRBV7-9 CASSSHGSEAFF TGTGCCAGCAGCTCTCACGGGAGTGAAGCTTTCTTT
. TRBJ2-3 once TRBV15 CATSGDRIATDTQYF TGTGCCACCAGCGGCGACAGGATTGCCACAGATACGCAGTATTTT